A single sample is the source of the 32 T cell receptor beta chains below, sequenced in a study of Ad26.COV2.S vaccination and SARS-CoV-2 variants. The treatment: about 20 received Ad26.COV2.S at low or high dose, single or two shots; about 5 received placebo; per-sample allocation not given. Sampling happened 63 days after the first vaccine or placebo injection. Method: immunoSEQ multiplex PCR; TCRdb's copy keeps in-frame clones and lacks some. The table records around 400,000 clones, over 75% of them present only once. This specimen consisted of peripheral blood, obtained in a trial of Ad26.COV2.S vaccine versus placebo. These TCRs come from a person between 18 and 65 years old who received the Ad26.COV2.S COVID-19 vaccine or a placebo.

This chain's CDR3 is CASSLLPGNTYEQYF. The CDR3 DNA sequence: TGTGCCAGTAGCCTTCTTCCGGGTAATACCTACGAGCAGTACTTC. The rearrangement links TRBV19 to TRBJ2-7; no definite D call. Per germline, CDR1 LNHDA and CDR2 SQIVND (reference sequence). The length of the CDR3 is 15 residues. With 6 bases removed from V and 2 bases from J, the gap between germline ends came to 17 bases.

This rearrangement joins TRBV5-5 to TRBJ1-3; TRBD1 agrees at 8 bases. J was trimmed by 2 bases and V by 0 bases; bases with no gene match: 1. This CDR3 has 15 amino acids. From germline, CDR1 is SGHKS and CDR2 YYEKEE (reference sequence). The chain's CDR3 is CASSLEQGAGNTIYF. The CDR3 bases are TGTGCCAGCAGCTTGGAACAGGGGGCTGGAAACACCATATATTTT.

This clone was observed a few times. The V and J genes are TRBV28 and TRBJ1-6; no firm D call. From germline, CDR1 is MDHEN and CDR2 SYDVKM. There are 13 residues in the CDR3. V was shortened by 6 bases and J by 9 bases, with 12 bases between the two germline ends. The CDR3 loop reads CASSSGPSSPLHF. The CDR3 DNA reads TGTGCCAGCAGCTCCGGACCGAGTTCACCCCTCCACTTT. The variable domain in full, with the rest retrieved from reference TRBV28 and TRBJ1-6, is DVKVTQSSRYLVKRTGEKVFLECVQDMDHENMFWYRQDPGLGLRLIYFSYDVKMKEKGDIPEGYSVSREKKERFSLILESASTNQTSMYLCASSSGPSSPLHFGNGTRLTVT.

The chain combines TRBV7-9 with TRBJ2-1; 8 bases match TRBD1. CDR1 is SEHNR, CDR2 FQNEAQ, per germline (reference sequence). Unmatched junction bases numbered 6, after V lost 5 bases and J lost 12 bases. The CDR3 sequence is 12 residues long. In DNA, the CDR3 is TGTGCCAGCAGCGCCGACAGGGGAGGGCAGTTCTTC. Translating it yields CASSADRGGQFF.

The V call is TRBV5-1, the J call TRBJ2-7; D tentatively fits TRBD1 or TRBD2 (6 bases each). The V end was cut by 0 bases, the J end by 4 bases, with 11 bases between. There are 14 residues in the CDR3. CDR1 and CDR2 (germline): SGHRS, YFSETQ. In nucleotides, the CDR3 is TGCGCCAGCAGCTTGGTTGAGGGGGGTTACGAGCAGTACTTC. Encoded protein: CASSLVEGGYEQYF.

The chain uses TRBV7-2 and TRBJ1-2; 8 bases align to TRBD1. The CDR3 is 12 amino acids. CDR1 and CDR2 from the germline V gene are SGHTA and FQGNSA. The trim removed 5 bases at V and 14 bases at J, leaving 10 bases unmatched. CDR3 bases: TGTGCCAGCAGCCCAGAGGACAGGGTGGGAACCTTC. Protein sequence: CASSPEDRVGTF. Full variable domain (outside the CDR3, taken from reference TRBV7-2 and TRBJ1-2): GAGVSQSPSNKVTEKGKDVELRCDPISGHTALYWYRQSLGQGLEFLIYFQGNSAPDKSGLPSDRFSAERTGGSVSTLTIQRTQQEDSAVYLCASSPEDRVGTFGSGTRLTVV.

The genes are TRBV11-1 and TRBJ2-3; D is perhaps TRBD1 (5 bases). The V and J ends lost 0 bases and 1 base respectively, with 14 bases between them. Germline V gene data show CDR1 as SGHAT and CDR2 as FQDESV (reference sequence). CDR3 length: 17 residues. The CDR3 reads CASSLALTARGTDTQYF. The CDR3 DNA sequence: TGTGCCAGCAGCTTAGCCCTGACAGCTAGGGGCACAGATACGCAGTATTTT. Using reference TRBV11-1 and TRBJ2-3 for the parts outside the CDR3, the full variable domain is EAEVAQSPRYKITEKSQAVAFWCDPISGHATLYWYRQILGQGPELLVQFQDESVVDDSQLPKDRFSAERLKGVDSTLKIQPAELGDSAMYLCASSLALTARGTDTQYFGPGTRLTVL.

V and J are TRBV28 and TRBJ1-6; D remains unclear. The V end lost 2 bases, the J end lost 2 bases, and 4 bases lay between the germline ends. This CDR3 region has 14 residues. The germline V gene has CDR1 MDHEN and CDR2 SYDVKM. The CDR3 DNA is TGTGCCAGCAGTTTAAACCCCTATAATTCACCCCTCCACTTT. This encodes CASSLNPYNSPLHF. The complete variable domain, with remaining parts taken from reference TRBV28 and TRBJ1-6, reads DVKVTQSSRYLVKRTGEKVFLECVQDMDHENMFWYRQDPGLGLRLIYFSYDVKMKEKGDIPEGYSVSREKKERFSLILESASTNQTSMYLCASSLNPYNSPLHFGNGTRLTVT.

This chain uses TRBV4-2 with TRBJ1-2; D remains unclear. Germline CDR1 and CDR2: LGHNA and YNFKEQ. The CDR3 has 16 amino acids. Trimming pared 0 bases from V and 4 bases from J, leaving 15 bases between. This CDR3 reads CASSQEGRMAGYGYTF. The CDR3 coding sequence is TGTGCCAGCAGCCAAGAAGGAAGGATGGCGGGCTATGGCTACACCTTC.

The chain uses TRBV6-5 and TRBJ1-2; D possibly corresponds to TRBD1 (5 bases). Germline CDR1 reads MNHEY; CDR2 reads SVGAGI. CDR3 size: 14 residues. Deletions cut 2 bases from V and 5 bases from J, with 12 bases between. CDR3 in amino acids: CASSYDTGPYGYTF. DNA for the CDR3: TGTGCCAGCAGTTACGATACAGGCCCGTATGGCTACACCTTC.

The CDR3 DNA reads as TGCGCCAGCAGCTTGGGCGGGGTCGGTGAGCAGTTCTTC. Amino acids: CASSLGGVGEQFF. The chain joins TRBV5-1 to TRBJ2-1; the D gene is possibly TRBD2 (6 bases). This CDR3 is built from 13 residues. V was pared by 0 bases and J by 9 bases, with 10 bases between. Germline CDR1 reads SGHRS; CDR2 reads YFSETQ.

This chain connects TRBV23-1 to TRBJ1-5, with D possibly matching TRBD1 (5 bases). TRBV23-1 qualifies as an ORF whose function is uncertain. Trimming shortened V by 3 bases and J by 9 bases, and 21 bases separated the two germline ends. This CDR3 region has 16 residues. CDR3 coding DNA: TGCGCCAGCAGTCAGTTGGGCAGGGAGGTCGATCGGCCCCAGCATTTT. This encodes CASSQLGREVDRPQHF.

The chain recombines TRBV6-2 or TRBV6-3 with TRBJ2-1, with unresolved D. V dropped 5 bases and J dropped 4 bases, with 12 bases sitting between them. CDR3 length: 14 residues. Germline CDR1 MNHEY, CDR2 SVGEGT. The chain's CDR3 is CASSTFEVYNEQFF. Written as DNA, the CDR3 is TGTGCCAGCAGTACCTTTGAGGTTTACAATGAGCAGTTCTTC.

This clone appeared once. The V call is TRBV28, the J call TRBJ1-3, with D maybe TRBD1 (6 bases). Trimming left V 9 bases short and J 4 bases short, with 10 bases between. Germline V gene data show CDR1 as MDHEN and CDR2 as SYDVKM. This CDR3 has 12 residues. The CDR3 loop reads CASLDRGNTIYF. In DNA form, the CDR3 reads TGTGCCAGTCTCGACAGGGGAAACACCATATATTTT.

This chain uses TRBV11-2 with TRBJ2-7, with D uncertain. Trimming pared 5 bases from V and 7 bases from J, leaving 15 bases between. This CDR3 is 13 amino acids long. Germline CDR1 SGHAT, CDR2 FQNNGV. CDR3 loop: CASSLGQAGEQYF. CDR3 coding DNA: TGTGCCAGCAGCCTAGGCCAGGCAGGAGAGCAGTACTTC.

The DNA for the CDR3 is TGCGCCAGCAGCCGGGCCCCTACTAGCGGGCTTGTGGATGAGCAGTTCTTC. Protein: CASSRAPTSGLVDEQFF. The V call is TRBV4-1, the J call TRBJ2-1; TRBD2 agrees at 9 bases. Germline CDR1 and CDR2: MGHRA and YSYEKL. This CDR3 contains 17 residues. V shed 4 bases, J shed 8 bases, and the junction held 15 bases outside the gene matches.

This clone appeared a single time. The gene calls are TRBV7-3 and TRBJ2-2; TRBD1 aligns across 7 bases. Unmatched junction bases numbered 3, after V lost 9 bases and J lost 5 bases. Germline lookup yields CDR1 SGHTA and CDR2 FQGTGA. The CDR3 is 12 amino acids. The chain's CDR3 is CASGRGTGELFF. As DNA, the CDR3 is TGTGCCAGTGGCAGGGGGACCGGGGAGCTGTTTTTT.

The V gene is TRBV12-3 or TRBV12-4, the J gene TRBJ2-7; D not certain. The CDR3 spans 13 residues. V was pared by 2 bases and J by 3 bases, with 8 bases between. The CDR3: CASSLKKGYEQYF. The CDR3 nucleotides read TGTGCCAGCAGTTTAAAAAAAGGCTACGAGCAGTACTTC.

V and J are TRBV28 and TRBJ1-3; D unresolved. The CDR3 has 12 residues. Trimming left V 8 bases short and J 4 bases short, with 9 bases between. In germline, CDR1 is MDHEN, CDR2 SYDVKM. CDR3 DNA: TGTGCCAGCGGCAGGCGGGGAAACACCATATATTTT. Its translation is CASGRRGNTIYF.

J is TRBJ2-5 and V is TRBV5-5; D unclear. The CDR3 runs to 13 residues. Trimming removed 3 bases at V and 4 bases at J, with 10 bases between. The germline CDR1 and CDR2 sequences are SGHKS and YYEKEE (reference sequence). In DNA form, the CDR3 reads TGTGCCAGCAGCTCTCAATTAGGAGAGACCCAGTACTTC. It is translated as CASSSQLGETQYF. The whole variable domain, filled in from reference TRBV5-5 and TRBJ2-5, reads DAGVTQSPTHLIKTRGQQVTLRCSPISGHKSVSWYQQVLGQGPQFIFQYYEKEERGRGNFPDRFSARQFPNYSSELNVNALLLGDSALYLCASSSQLGETQYFGPGTRLLVL.

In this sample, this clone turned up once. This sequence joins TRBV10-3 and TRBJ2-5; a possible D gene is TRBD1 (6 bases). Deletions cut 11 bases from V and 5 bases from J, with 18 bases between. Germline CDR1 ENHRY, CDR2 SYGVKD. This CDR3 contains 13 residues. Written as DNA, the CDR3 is TGTGCCTCCCAACAGGGTCGATGGGAGACCCAGTACTTC. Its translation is CASQQGRWETQYF.

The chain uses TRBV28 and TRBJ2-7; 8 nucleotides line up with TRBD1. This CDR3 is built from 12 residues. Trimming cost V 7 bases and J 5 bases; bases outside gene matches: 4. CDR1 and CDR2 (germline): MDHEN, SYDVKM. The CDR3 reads CASNQQGDEQYF. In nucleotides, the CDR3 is TGTGCCAGCAACCAACAGGGGGACGAGCAGTACTTC. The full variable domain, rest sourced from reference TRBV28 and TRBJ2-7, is DVKVTQSSRYLVKRTGEKVFLECVQDMDHENMFWYRQDPGLGLRLIYFSYDVKMKEKGDIPEGYSVSREKKERFSLILESASTNQTSMYLCASNQQGDEQYFGPGTRLTVT.

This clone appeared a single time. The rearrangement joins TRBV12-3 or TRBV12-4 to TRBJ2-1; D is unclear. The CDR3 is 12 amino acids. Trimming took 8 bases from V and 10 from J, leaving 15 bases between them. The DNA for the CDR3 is TGTGCCAGCGGACGAGAAAGGTTAGAGCAGTTCTTC. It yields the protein CASGRERLEQFF.

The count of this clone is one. The CDR3 sequence is CASSSTGANSPLHF. In DNA form, the CDR3 reads TGTGCCAGCAGCTCGACAGGGGCGAATTCACCCCTCCACTTT. The chain employs TRBV3-1 (or the pseudogene TRBV3-2) and TRBJ1-6; 8 positions agree with TRBD1. CDR1 is LGHDT and CDR2 is YNNKEL in the germline V gene (reference sequence). CDR3 length equals 14 residues. Trimming cost V 5 bases and J 7 bases; bases outside gene matches: 4.

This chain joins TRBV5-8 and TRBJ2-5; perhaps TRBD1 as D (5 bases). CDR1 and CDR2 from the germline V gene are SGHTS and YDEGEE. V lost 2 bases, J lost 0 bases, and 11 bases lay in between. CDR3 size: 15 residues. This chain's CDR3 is CASSFDRMYQETQYF. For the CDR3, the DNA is TGTGCCAGCAGCTTTGACAGAATGTACCAAGAGACCCAGTACTTC.

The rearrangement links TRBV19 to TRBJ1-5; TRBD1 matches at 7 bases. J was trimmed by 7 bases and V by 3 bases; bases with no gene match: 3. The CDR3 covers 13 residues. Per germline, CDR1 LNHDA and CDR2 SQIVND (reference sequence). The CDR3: CASSMRGRQPQHF. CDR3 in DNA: TGTGCCAGTAGTATGAGGGGGCGGCAGCCCCAGCATTTT.

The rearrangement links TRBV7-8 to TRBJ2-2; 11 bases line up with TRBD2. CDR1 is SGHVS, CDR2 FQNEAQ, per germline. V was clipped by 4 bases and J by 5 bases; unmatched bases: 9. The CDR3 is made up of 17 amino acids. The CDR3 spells CASSSLTLAGVTGELFF. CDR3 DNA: TGTGCCAGCAGCTCACTGACACTAGCGGGAGTAACCGGGGAGCTGTTTTTT.

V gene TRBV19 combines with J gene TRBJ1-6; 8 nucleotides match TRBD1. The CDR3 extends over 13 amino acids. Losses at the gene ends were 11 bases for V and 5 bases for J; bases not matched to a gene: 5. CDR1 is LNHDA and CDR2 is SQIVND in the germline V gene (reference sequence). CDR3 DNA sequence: TGTGCCTGCCAGACAGGGGATAATTCACCCCTCCACTTT. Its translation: CACQTGDNSPLHF.

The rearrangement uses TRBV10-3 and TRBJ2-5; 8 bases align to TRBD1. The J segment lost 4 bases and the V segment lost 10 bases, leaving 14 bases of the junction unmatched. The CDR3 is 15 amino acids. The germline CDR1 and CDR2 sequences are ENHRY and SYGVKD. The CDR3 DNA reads TGTGCCACAGGGAAGGCAGGGGGCGCCGGAGAGACCCAGTACTTC. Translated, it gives CATGKAGGAGETQYF.

This CDR3 is CASSLTDGGNIQYF. Here the CDR3 DNA reads TGTGCCAGCAGCTTGACGGACGGAGGAAACATTCAGTACTTC. The chain links TRBV7-2 to TRBJ2-4, with a tentative D call TRBD2 (5 bases). The CDR3 is 14 residues long. CDR1 is SGHTA, CDR2 FQGNSA, per germline. V was trimmed by 3 bases and J by 6 bases, leaving 12 bases between them.

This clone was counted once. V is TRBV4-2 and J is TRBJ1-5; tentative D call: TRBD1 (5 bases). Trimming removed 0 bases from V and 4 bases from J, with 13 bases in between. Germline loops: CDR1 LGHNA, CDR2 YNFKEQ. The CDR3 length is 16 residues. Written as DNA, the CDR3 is TGTGCCAGCAGCCAAGATAGGGCAGGGAAGAATCAGCCCCAGCATTTT. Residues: CASSQDRAGKNQPQHF.

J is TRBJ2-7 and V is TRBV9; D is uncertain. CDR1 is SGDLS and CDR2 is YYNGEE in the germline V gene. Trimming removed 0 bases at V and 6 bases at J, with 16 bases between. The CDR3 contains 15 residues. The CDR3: CASSVGTPPTTEQYF. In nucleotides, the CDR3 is TGTGCCAGCAGCGTAGGTACCCCCCCCACTACCGAGCAGTACTTC. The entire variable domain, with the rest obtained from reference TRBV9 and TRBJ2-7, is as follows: DSGVTQTPKHLITATGQRVTLRCSPRSGDLSVYWYQQSLDQGLQFLIQYYNGEERAKGNILERFSAQQFPDLHSELNLSSLELGDSALYFCASSVGTPPTTEQYFGPGTRLTVT.